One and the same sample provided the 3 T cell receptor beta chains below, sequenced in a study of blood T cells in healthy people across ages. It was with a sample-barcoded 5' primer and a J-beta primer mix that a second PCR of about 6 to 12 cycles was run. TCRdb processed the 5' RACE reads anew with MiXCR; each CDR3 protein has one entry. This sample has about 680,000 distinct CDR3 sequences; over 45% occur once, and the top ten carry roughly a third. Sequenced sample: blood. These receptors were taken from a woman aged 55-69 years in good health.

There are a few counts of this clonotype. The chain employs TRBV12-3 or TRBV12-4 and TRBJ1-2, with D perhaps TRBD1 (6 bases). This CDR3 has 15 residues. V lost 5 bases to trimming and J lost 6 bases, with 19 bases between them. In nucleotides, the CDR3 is TGTGCCAGCAGTCCCACGGGCAGGGGTGTCCATGGCTACACCTTC. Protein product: CASSPTGRGVHGYTF.

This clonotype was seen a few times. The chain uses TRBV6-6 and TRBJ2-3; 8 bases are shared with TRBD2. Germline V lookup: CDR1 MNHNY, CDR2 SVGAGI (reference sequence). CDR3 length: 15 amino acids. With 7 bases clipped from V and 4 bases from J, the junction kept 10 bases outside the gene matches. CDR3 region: CASIRLARYPDTQYF. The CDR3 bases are TGTGCCAGCATTCGACTAGCGCGGTACCCAGATACGCAGTATTTT.

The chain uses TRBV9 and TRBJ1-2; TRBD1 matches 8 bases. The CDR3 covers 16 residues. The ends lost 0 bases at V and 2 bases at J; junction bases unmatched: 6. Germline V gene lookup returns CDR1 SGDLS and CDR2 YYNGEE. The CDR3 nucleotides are TGTGCCAGCAGCGTAGAGGCCGGACAGGGAAACTATGGCTACACCTTC. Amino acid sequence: CASSVEAGQGNYGYTF.